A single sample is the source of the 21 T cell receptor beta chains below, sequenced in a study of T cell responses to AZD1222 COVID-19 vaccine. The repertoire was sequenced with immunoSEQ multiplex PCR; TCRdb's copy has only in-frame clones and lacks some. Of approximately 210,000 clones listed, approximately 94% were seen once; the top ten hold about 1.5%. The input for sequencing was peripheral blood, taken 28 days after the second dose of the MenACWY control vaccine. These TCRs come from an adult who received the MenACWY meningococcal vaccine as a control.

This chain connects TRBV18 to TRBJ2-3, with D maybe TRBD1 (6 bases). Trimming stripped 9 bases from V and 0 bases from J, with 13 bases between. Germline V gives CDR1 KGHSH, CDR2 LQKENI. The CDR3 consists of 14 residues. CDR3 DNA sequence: TGTGCCAGTTCAAGGACAGCTAGCACAGATACGCAGTATTTT. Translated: CASSRTASTDTQYF.

The CDR3, as DNA: TGCGCCAGCAGCCAAGCTCCTAACACTGAAGCTTTCTTT. Translation gives CASSQAPNTEAFF. This chain joins TRBV4-3 and TRBJ1-1, with unresolved D. CDR1 and CDR2 (germline): LGHNA, YSLEER. With 1 base removed from V and 2 bases from J, the gap between germline ends came to 5 bases. The CDR3 loop spans 13 amino acids.

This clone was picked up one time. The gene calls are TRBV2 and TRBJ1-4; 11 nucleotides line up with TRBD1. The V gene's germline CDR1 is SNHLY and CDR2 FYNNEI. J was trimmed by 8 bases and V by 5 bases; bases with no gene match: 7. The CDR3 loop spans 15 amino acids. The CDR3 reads CASSKDRGLGEKLFF. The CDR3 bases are TGTGCCAGCAGTAAGGACAGGGGGCTTGGGGAAAAACTGTTTTTT.

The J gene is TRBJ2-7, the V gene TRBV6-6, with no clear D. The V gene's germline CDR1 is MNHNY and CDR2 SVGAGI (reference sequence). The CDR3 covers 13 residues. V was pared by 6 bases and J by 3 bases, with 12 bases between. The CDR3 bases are TGTGCCAGCAGACCTATCGACAACTACGAGCAGTACTTC. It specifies CASRPIDNYEQYF.

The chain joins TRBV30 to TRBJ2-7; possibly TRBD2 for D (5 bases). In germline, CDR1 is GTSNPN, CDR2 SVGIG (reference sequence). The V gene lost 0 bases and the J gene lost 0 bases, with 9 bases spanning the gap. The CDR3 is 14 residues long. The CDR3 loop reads CAWSVGGFSYEQYF. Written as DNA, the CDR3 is TGTGCCTGGAGTGTAGGAGGCTTCTCCTACGAGCAGTACTTC.

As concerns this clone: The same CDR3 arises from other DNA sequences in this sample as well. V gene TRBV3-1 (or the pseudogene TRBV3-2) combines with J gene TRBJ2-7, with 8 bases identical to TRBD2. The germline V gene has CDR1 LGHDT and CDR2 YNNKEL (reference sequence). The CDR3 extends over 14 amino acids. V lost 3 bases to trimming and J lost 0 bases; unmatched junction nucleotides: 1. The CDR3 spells CASSQRGDSYEQYF. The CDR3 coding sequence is TGTGCCAGCAGCCAGCGGGGGGACTCCTACGAGCAGTACTTC.

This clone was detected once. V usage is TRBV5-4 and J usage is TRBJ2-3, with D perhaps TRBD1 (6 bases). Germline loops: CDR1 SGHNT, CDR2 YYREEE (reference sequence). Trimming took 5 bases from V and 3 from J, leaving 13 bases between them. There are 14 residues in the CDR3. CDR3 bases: TGTGCCAGCAGTTGGACAAGGGGGACAGATACGCAGTATTTT. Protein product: CASSWTRGTDTQYF.

CDR3 residues: CAWQSQAGAAFF. CDR3 sequence (DNA): TGTGCCTGGCAAAGCCAGGCGGGTGCAGCTTTCTTT. The chain joins TRBV30 to TRBJ1-1, with D unclear. Trimming left V 5 bases short and J 10 bases short, with 17 bases between. The CDR3 contains 12 residues. Germline V gives CDR1 GTSNPN, CDR2 SVGIG (reference sequence).

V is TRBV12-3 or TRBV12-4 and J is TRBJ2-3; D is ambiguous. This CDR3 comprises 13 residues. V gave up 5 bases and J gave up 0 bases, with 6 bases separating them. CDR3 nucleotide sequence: TGTGCCAGCAGTCGTCCAAGCACAGATACGCAGTATTTT. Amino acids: CASSRPSTDTQYF.

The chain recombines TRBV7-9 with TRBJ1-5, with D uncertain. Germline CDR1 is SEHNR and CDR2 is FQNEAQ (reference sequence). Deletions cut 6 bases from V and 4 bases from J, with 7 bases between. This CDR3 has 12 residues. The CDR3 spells CASRMENQPQHF. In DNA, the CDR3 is TGTGCCAGCAGGATGGAGAATCAGCCCCAGCATTTT.

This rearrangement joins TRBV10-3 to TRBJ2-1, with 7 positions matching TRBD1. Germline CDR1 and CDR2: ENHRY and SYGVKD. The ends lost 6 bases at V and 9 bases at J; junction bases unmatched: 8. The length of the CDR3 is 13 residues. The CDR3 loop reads CAIRGQAAAEQFF. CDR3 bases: TGTGCCATCAGAGGACAGGCGGCCGCTGAGCAGTTCTTC.

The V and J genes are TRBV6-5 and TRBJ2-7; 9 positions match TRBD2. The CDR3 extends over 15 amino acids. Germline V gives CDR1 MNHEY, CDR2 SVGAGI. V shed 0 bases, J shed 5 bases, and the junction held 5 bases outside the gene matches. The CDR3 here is CASSYSRTSVDEQYF. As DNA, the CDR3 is TGTGCCAGCAGTTACTCGAGGACTAGCGTGGACGAGCAGTACTTC.

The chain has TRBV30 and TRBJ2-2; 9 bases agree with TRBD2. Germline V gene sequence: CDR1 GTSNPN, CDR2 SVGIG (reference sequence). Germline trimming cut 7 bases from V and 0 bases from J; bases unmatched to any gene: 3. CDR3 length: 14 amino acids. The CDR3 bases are TGTGCCTTTCTAGCGGGAACGAACACCGGGGAGCTGTTTTTT. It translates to CAFLAGTNTGELFF.

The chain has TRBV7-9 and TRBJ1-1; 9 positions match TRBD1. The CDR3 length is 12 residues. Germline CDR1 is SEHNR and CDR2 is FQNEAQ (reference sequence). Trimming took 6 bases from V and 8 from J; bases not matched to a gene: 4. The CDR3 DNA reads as TGTGCCAGCAGTTTGACAGGGGGAGAAGCTTTCTTT. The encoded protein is CASSLTGGEAFF.

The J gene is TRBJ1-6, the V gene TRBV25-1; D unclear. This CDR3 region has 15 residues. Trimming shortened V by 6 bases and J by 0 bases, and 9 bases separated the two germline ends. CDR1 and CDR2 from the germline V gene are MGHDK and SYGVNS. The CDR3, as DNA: TGTGCCAGCAGGGAAGGGAGCTCCTATAATTCACCCCTCCACTTT. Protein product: CASREGSSYNSPLHF.

The CDR3 spells CASTALGFRTGELFF. The CDR3 DNA sequence: TGTGCCAGCACCGCTCTGGGATTCCGCACCGGGGAGCTGTTTTTT. The chain employs TRBV6-5 and TRBJ2-2, with D unclear. The CDR3 is made up of 15 amino acids. V dropped 7 bases and J dropped 4 bases, with 16 bases sitting between them. Germline CDR1 and CDR2: MNHEY and SVGAGI.

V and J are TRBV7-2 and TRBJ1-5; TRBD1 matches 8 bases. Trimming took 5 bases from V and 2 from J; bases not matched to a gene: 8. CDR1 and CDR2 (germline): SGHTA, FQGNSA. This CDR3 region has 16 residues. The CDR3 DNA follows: TGTGCCAGCAGCCGTGACAGGGGCTGGGGCAATCAGCCCCAGCATTTT. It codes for CASSRDRGWGNQPQHF.

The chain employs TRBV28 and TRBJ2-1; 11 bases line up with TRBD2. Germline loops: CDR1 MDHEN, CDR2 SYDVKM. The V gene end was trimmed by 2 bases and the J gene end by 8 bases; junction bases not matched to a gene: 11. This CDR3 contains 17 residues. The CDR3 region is CASSLGLAGGVGHEQFF. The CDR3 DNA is TGTGCCAGCAGTTTAGGGCTAGCGGGGGGAGTCGGCCATGAGCAGTTCTTC.

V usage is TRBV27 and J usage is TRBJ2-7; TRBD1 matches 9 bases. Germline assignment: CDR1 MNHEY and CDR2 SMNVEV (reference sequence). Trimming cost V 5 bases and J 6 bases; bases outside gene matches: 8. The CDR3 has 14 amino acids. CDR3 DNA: TGTGCCAGCAGTCGAAGGGGGGACAGGGCCGAGCAGTACTTC. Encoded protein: CASSRRGDRAEQYF.

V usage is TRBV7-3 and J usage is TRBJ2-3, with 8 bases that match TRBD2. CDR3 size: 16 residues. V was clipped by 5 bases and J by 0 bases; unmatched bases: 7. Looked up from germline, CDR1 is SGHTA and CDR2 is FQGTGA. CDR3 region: CASSPIAGSSTDTQYF. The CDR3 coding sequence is TGTGCCAGCAGCCCAATAGCGGGGTCTAGCACAGATACGCAGTATTTT.

In nucleotides, the CDR3 is TGTGCCAGCAGTGGCAGTACTAACACTGAAGCTTTCTTT. Amino acids: CASSGSTNTEAFF. This chain links TRBV7-2 with TRBJ1-1; D unclear. This CDR3 region has 13 residues. Looked up from germline, CDR1 is SGHTA and CDR2 is FQGNSA. Trimming took 6 bases from V and 2 from J, leaving 10 bases between them.